Listed below are T cell receptor beta chains from one sample, sequenced in a study of blood T cell repertoires in COVID-19. TCRdb's copy holds only in-frame clones and misses some; the assay was immunoSEQ multiplex PCR. The table shows around 95,000 clones, with around four fifths occurring only once. The sample was peripheral blood. These receptors came from a man aged 50 to 60 with active or convalescent COVID-19. Each CDR3 is given with its conserved first and last residue. The D gene is left open where the match is weak. Size is omitted from some rows. Given values are once, few, many or a class for expanded clones.

clone_size	v_call	d_call	j_call	cdr3_aa	cdr3_nt
.	TRBV2	TRBD1	TRBJ1-1	CASTLQGDTEAFF	TGTGCCAGCACATTACAGGGGGACACTGAAGCTTTCTTT
.	TRBV5-1	.	TRBJ2-1	CASSPDGNNEQFF	TGCGCCAGCAGCCCGGACGGGAACAATGAGCAGTTCTTC
.	TRBV4-1	TRBD2	TRBJ2-1	CASSHILAELPQNNEQFF	TGCGCCAGCAGCCACATACTAGCGGAGCTCCCTCAAAACAATGAGCAGTTCTTC
.	TRBV7-3	.	TRBJ2-3	CASSLTGAADTQYF	TGTGCCAGCAGCTTAACAGGAGCCGCAGATACGCAGTATTTT
.	TRBV18	.	TRBJ2-3	CASSPVLSSTDTQYF	TGTGCCAGCTCACCAGTACTGTCTAGCACAGATACGCAGTATTTT
.	TRBV5-1	.	TRBJ1-5	CASSLAGNQPQHF	TGCGCCAGCAGCTTGGCCGGTAACCAGCCCCAGCATTTT
.	TRBV3-1/TRBV3-2	TRBD2	TRBJ2-1	CASSQGTSVNNEQFF	TGTGCCAGCAGCCAAGGGACTAGCGTAAACAATGAGCAGTTCTTC
.	TRBV10-1	TRBD1	TRBJ2-7	CASSEQDRGGEQYF	TGCGCCAGCAGTGAGCAGGACAGGGGCGGCGAGCAGTACTTC
.	TRBV9	TRBD2	TRBJ2-1	CASSTPGTSDEQFF	TGTGCCAGCAGCACCCCCGGGACTAGCGATGAGCAGTTCTTC
.	TRBV3-1/TRBV3-2	.	TRBJ1-3	CASSLPGGTIYF	TGTGCCAGCAGCCTCCCTGGAGGCACCATATATTTT
.	TRBV5-1	.	TRBJ1-2	CASSLEYGQPSLF	TGCGCCAGCAGCTTGGAGTACGGACAGCCGAGCCTCTTC
.	TRBV30	.	TRBJ2-7	CAWSPSESYEQYF	TGTGCCTGGTCACCTAGCGAGTCCTACGAGCAGTACTTC
.	TRBV5-1	TRBD1	TRBJ2-3	CASSSDRGGEDTQYF	TGCGCCAGCAGCTCCGACAGGGGCGGGGAAGATACGCAGTATTTT
.	TRBV18	TRBD1	TRBJ1-4	CASSPRGQGLSEKLFF	TGTGCCAGCTCACCAAGAGGACAGGGGCTTTCTGAAAAACTGTTTTTT
.	TRBV29-1	TRBD1	TRBJ1-4	CSAGTGFNEKLFF	TGCAGCGCCGGGACAGGGTTTAATGAAAAACTGTTTTTT
few	TRBV19	TRBD2	TRBJ2-7	CASSITSGSIYEQYF	TGTGCCAGTAGTATAACTAGCGGGAGTATCTACGAGCAGTACTTC
.	TRBV5-5	TRBD1	TRBJ2-7	CASSGGQGYYEQYF	TGTGCCAGCAGCGGGGGACAGGGCTACTACGAGCAGTACTTC
.	TRBV24-1	TRBD1	TRBJ1-2	CATSGLTGASNYGYTF	TGTGCCACCAGTGGCCTGACAGGGGCATCCAACTATGGCTACACCTTC
.	TRBV6-2/TRBV6-3	.	TRBJ2-3	CASSPPQRGTDTQYF	TGTGCCAGCAGCCCCCCCCAGCGGGGCACAGATACGCAGTATTTT
.	TRBV29-1	.	TRBJ1-5	CSVDQGSNQPQHF	TGCAGCGTTGACCAGGGAAGCAATCAGCCCCAGCATTTT
.	TRBV7-6	TRBD1	TRBJ2-3	CASSLYRGREDTQYF	TGTGCCAGCAGCCTATACAGGGGAAGGGAGGATACGCAGTATTTT
.	TRBV6-1	.	TRBJ1-5	CASSEQVDQPQHF	TGTGCCAGCAGTGAACAGGTAGATCAGCCCCAGCATTTT
.	TRBV7-9	.	TRBJ2-7	CASSRSNYEQYF	TGTGCCAGCAGTCGTTCTAATTACGAGCAGTACTTC
.	TRBV5-1	TRBD2	TRBJ2-1	CASSLGLAGVYEQFF	TGCGCCAGCAGCTTAGGGCTAGCGGGAGTGTATGAGCAGTTCTTC
.	TRBV5-1	TRBD2	TRBJ2-1	CASTKVAGGDNEQFF	TGCGCCAGCACTAAAGTAGCGGGAGGTGACAATGAGCAGTTCTTC
.	TRBV30	TRBD1	TRBJ1-3	CAWRGTGTSNYPLSSGNTIYF	TGTGCCTGGAGGGGGACAGGGACCTCAAACTACCCCTTAAGCTCTGGAAACACCATATATTTT
.	TRBV7-2	TRBD2	TRBJ2-5	CASSPAAGLKGLETQYF	TGTGCCAGCAGCCCCGCAGCGGGGTTAAAGGGCCTCGAGACCCAGTACTTC
once	TRBV24-1	.	TRBJ1-2	CATSDFHSNYGYTF	TGTGCCACCAGTGATTTCCACAGCAACTATGGCTACACCTTC
.	TRBV3-1/TRBV3-2	.	TRBJ2-6	CATRGTGANVLTF	TGTGCCACCAGGGGCACTGGGGCCAACGTCCTGACTTTC
few	TRBV5-1	TRBD2	TRBJ2-2	CASSEGLAGVTGELFF	TGCGCCAGCAGCGAAGGACTAGCGGGAGTCACCGGGGAGCTGTTTTTT
.	TRBV29-1	.	TRBJ2-7	CSVLGAEQYF	TGCAGCGTCTTGGGGGCCGAGCAGTACTTC
.	TRBV7-6	.	TRBJ2-3	CASSLGPGVSTDTQYF	TGTGCCAGCAGCTTAGGTCCGGGGGTGAGCACAGATACGCAGTATTTT
.	TRBV3-1/TRBV3-2	TRBD2	TRBJ2-3	CASSRSGGPTDTQYF	TGTGCCAGCAGCCGCAGCGGGGGTCCCACAGATACGCAGTATTTT
.	TRBV7-3	.	TRBJ2-1	CASSLTARSSYNEQFF	TGTGCCAGCAGCTTAACTGCGAGGAGCTCCTACAATGAGCAGTTCTTC
.	TRBV20-1	.	TRBJ2-3	CSARGQFGIRDTQYF	TGCAGTGCTCGTGGACAGTTTGGAATTCGGGATACGCAGTATTTT
.	TRBV7-9	.	TRBJ2-2	CASSPRDTDTGELFF	TGTGCCAGCAGCCCCCGGGACACCGACACCGGGGAGCTGTTTTTT
.	TRBV19	TRBD1	TRBJ1-2	CASTVGVQGNYGYTF	TGTGCCAGTACCGTGGGGGTACAGGGGAACTATGGCTACACCTTC
.	TRBV6-1	TRBD1	TRBJ1-5	CASSDGDRETSQPQHF	TGTGCCAGCAGTGACGGGGACAGGGAGACGAGTCAGCCCCAGCATTTT
once	TRBV13	TRBD2	TRBJ2-7	CASSYFQTSDTYEQYF	TGTGCCAGCAGTTACTTCCAGACTAGCGACACCTACGAGCAGTACTTC
.	TRBV24-1	TRBD1	TRBJ2-2	CATSDAGTGGVAGELFF	TGTGCCACCAGTGACGCCGGGACAGGGGGGGTGGCCGGGGAGCTGTTTTTT
.	TRBV4-1	TRBD2	TRBJ2-7	CASSQGAVAGDYEQYF	TGCGCCAGCAGCCAAGGGGCCGTAGCGGGAGACTACGAGCAGTACTTC
.	TRBV25-1	.	TRBJ2-7	CASKKVGHRSYEQYF	TGTGCCAGCAAGAAAGTCGGACATAGGTCCTACGAGCAGTACTTC
few	TRBV24-1	.	TRBJ2-1	CATSDYGTYDEQFF	TGTGCCACCAGTGATTACGGTACTTACGATGAGCAGTTCTTC
.	TRBV19	TRBD1	TRBJ2-1	CASSSRDRDWHEQFF	TGTGCCAGTAGTTCCCGGGACAGAGACTGGCATGAGCAGTTCTTC
.	TRBV6-4	.	TRBJ1-2	CASSDRAGGYGYTF	TGTGCCAGCAGTGACCGCGCGGGAGGGTATGGCTACACCTTC
.	TRBV6-6	TRBD1	TRBJ1-2	CATTGQGDYGYTF	TGTGCTACCACGGGACAGGGGGACTATGGCTACACCTTC
.	TRBV9	TRBD2	TRBJ2-7	CASSGGRANEQYF	TGTGCCAGCAGCGGCGGGAGGGCCAACGAGCAGTACTTC
.	TRBV24-1	.	TRBJ1-2	CATSDLPDYGYTF	TGTGCCACCAGTGATTTGCCCGACTATGGCTACACCTTC
few	TRBV30	.	TRBJ1-5	CAWSVRYNQPQHF	TGTGCCTGGAGTGTACGGTACAATCAGCCCCAGCATTTT
.	TRBV25-1	TRBD1	TRBJ2-7	CASSGRDRGSYEQYF	TGTGCCAGCAGTGGCCGGGACAGGGGCTCCTACGAGCAGTACTTC